Below, 22 T cell receptor beta chains from the same sample are listed, as sequenced in a study of Tregs in tolerant kidney transplant recipients. Here immunoSEQ multiplex PCR was the method, and the copy in TCRdb shows in-frame clones only, minus some. The table has about 64,000 clones, over 75% seen once. Related graft donors supplied nonmyeloablative bone marrow transplants, and mixed chimerism was transient. Material: CD4+ T cells from blood (PBMCs), obtained 6 months after the transplant. These TCRs come from a human patient who received a combined kidney and bone marrow transplant. Part of the T cell pool may stem from the graft donor.

The chain uses TRBV7-9 and TRBJ2-7; TRBD1 agrees at 7 bases. Looked up from germline, CDR1 is SEHNR and CDR2 is FQNEAQ (reference sequence). This CDR3 comprises 14 residues. After removal of 5 bases from V and 3 bases from J, the junction contained 7 bases not matched to a gene. The CDR3 DNA is TGTGCCAGCAGCCGGACAGGTGAATACTACGAGCAGTACTTC. Amino acids: CASSRTGEYYEQYF.

The chain has TRBV6-6 and TRBJ2-1; perhaps TRBD2 as D (5 bases). The germline V gene has CDR1 MNHNY and CDR2 SVGAGI (reference sequence). V was clipped by 6 bases and J by 5 bases, with 20 bases between them. This CDR3 has 16 amino acids. The CDR3 spells CASSRRRTHQDNEQFF. CDR3 DNA: TGTGCCAGCAGCCGAAGGAGGACTCATCAAGACAATGAGCAGTTCTTC.

The rearrangement links TRBV7-2 to TRBJ2-5; a possible D gene is TRBD2 (5 bases). This CDR3 is built from 13 residues. The germline gives CDR1 SGHTA, CDR2 FQGNSA. V lost 5 bases to trimming and J lost 7 bases, with 14 bases between them. In DNA, the CDR3 is TGTGCCAGCAGCACCGAAGCCGAGGGGACCCAGTACTTC. Translated, it gives CASSTEAEGTQYF.

This clone was observed once. This rearrangement joins TRBV6-6 to TRBJ2-7, with 9 bases matching TRBD2. Germline V gene lookup returns CDR1 MNHNY and CDR2 SVGAGI (reference sequence). The trim removed 0 bases at V and 7 bases at J, leaving 7 bases unmatched. This CDR3 is built from 15 residues. The CDR3 DNA is TGTGCCAGCAGTTACTCCGCGGGGGGGCCGGATGAGCAGTACTTC. Amino acid sequence: CASSYSAGGPDEQYF.

CDR3 sequence (DNA): TGTGCCAGCTCCCCTGGCAGGGCCTCCTACGAGCAGTACTTC. The encoded protein is CASSPGRASYEQYF. The rearrangement links TRBV18 to TRBJ2-7; D might be TRBD1 (5 bases). V shed 6 bases and J shed 0 bases, with 12 bases lying between them. CDR1 KGHSH and CDR2 LQKENI come from the germline V gene. The CDR3 runs to 14 residues.

The chain combines TRBV5-1 with TRBJ1-2; D not resolved. Looked up from germline, CDR1 is SGHRS and CDR2 is YFSETQ. V was clipped by 0 bases and J by 8 bases, with 17 bases between them. This CDR3 comprises 15 residues. DNA for the CDR3: TGCGCCAGCAGCTTGGGCAGCGATCCGGTTTCGGGCTACACCTTC. Amino acid sequence: CASSLGSDPVSGYTF.

V is TRBV18 and J is TRBJ2-6, with TRBD1 identical over 8 bases. The CDR3 has 17 residues. Trimming took 2 bases from V and 0 from J; bases not matched to a gene: 3. Germline V lookup: CDR1 KGHSH, CDR2 LQKENI. The CDR3 coding sequence is TGTGCCAGCTCACCAGGACAGGGAAGCTCTGGGGCCAACGTCCTGACTTTC. This sequence encodes CASSPGQGSSGANVLTF.

Note on this clone: This sample includes further DNA sequences coding for the same CDR3. The CDR3 nucleotides are TGCGCCAGCAGCCTGGCAGGGGTGGGCACTGAAGCTTTCTTT. Translated, it gives CASSLAGVGTEAFF. The genes are TRBV5-1 and TRBJ1-1, with D possibly being TRBD1 (6 bases). The CDR3 runs to 14 residues. Per the germline V gene, CDR1 is SGHRS and CDR2 is YFSETQ. Trimming pared 4 bases from V and 4 bases from J, leaving 14 bases between. Full variable domain (remainder filled in from reference TRBV5-1 and TRBJ1-1): KAGVTQTPRYLIKTRGQQVTLSCSPISGHRSVSWYQQTPGQGLQFLFEYFSETQRNKGNFPGRFSGRQFSNSRSEMNVSTLELGDSALYLCASSLAGVGTEAFFGQGTRLTVV.

V is TRBV27 and J is TRBJ2-7; D gene ambiguous. The V gene lost 2 bases and the J gene lost 1 base, with 9 bases spanning the gap. The CDR3 totals 14 residues. Germline V gene data show CDR1 as MNHEY and CDR2 as SMNVEV (reference sequence). CDR3: CASSLTKLSYEQYF. The CDR3 region has the DNA TGTGCCAGCAGTTTAACTAAATTATCCTACGAGCAGTACTTC.

This clone was counted a few times. The rearrangement uses TRBV10-3 and TRBJ1-1, with a possible D match to TRBD1 (5 bases). The CDR3 has 12 residues. Germline CDR1 and CDR2: ENHRY and SYGVKD. Trimming stripped 8 bases from V and 4 bases from J, with 11 bases between. The CDR3 DNA sequence: TGTGCCATCTCGCCAGGGATCACTGAAGCTTTCTTT. Its protein is CAISPGITEAFF.

This sequence joins TRBV2 and TRBJ2-1; D unresolved. This CDR3 spans 14 amino acids. V lost 6 bases and J lost 6, with 15 bases in between. Germline CDR1 is SNHLY and CDR2 is FYNNEI. CDR3 coding DNA: TGTGCCAGCAGCTTGACAACAAACCTCAATGAGCAGTTCTTC. Its translation: CASSLTTNLNEQFF. Looking up the rest from reference TRBV2 and TRBJ2-1 gives the full variable domain: EPEVTQTPSHQVTQMGQEVILRCVPISNHLYFYWYRQILGQKVEFLVSFYNNEISEKSEIFDDQFSVERPDGSNFTLKIRSTKLEDSAMYFCASSLTTNLNEQFFGPGTRLTVL.

The CDR3 DNA is TGTGCCTCGATCGGGACTAATGAAAAACTGTTTTTT. Protein product: CASIGTNEKLFF. This rearrangement joins TRBV30 to TRBJ1-4, with D unclear. The length of the CDR3 is 12 residues. The germline CDR1 and CDR2 sequences are GTSNPN and SVGIG (reference sequence). Trimming removed 7 bases from V and 2 bases from J, with 8 bases in between. The full variable domain, with the rest looked up from reference TRBV30 and TRBJ1-4, is SQTIHQWPATLVQPVGSPLSLECTVEGTSNPNLYWYRQAAGRGLQLLFYSVGIGQISSEVPQNLSASRPQDRQFILSSKKLLLSDSGFYLCASIGTNEKLFFGSGTQLSVL.

As regards this clone: Germline is not matched at one junction end, which may reflect a read error. This chain joins TRBV14 and TRBJ2-4; no definite D call. The CDR3 contains 14 residues. Germline CDR1 reads SGHDN; CDR2 reads FVKESK. The DNA for the CDR3 is TGTGCCAGCAGCCAAGATCCCGCCAGAAACATTCAGTACTTC. It encodes CASSQDPARNIQYF.

This chain links TRBV7-9 with TRBJ2-7; 11 bases align to TRBD1. CDR1 and CDR2 (germline): SEHNR, FQNEAQ (reference sequence). The V segment lost 5 bases and the J segment 6 bases; nucleotides outside the gene matches: 6. This CDR3 has 14 residues. CDR3 protein: CASSTLGTGGEQYF. In nucleotides, the CDR3 is TGTGCCAGCAGCACGTTGGGGACAGGGGGCGAGCAGTACTTC.

J is TRBJ2-7 and V is TRBV13, with 11 bases aligning to TRBD1. V shed 5 bases and J 2 bases; nucleotides not matched to a gene: 11. The CDR3 runs to 17 residues. The V gene's germline CDR1 is PRHDT and CDR2 FYEKMQ (reference sequence). The CDR3 reads CASSLPSWGQGAYEQYF. The DNA for the CDR3 is TGTGCCAGCAGCCTCCCTTCTTGGGGACAGGGGGCCTACGAGCAGTACTTC.

In its sample, this clone was seen once. The chain combines TRBV11-2 with TRBJ2-5; a possible D gene is TRBD2 (7 bases). Between the trimmed V and J ends, which lost 1 base and 5 bases, there was a span of 17 bases. The CDR3 is made up of 16 amino acids. Germline loops: CDR1 SGHAT, CDR2 FQNNGV. CDR3 nucleotides: TGTGCCAGCAGCTTAGTTGGTAGGGGGGGCGGGGAGACCCAGTACTTC. Translated, it gives CASSLVGRGGGETQYF.

The CDR3 region has the DNA TGCGCCAGCAGCCCAGCAGAGGACTACTACAATGAGCAGTTCTTC. It codes for CASSPAEDYYNEQFF. The chain joins TRBV5-1 to TRBJ2-1; a possible D gene is TRBD2 (6 bases). Per germline, CDR1 SGHRS and CDR2 YFSETQ. With 4 bases removed from V and 3 bases from J, the gap between germline ends came to 14 bases. The CDR3 loop spans 15 amino acids. Drawing the rest from reference TRBV5-1 and TRBJ2-1, the complete variable domain is KAGVTQTPRYLIKTRGQQVTLSCSPISGHRSVSWYQQTPGQGLQFLFEYFSETQRNKGNFPGRFSGRQFSNSRSEMNVSTLELGDSALYLCASSPAEDYYNEQFFGPGTRLTVL.

The chain combines TRBV4-2 with TRBJ1-5; D is undetermined. Germline V gives CDR1 LGHNA, CDR2 YNFKEQ. The length of the CDR3 is 17 residues. V was pared by 4 bases and J by 0 bases, with 16 bases between. As DNA, the CDR3 is TGTGCCAGCAGCCTTACCTCAGACAAACTTAGCAATCAGCCCCAGCATTTT. Translating gives CASSLTSDKLSNQPQHF.

This chain connects TRBV7-2 to TRBJ2-7; D gene unclear. V shed 2 bases and J shed 3 bases, with 11 bases lying between them. The CDR3 has 14 amino acids. Germline V gene sequence: CDR1 SGHTA, CDR2 FQGNSA. The CDR3 sequence: CASSLSFFNYEQYF. CDR3 DNA: TGTGCCAGCAGCTTATCCTTTTTTAACTACGAGCAGTACTTC. The full variable domain, rest sourced from reference TRBV7-2 and TRBJ2-7, is GAGVSQSPSNKVTEKGKDVELRCDPISGHTALYWYRQSLGQGLEFLIYFQGNSAPDKSGLPSDRFSAERTGGSVSTLTIQRTQQEDSAVYLCASSLSFFNYEQYFGPGTRLTVT.

On this clone: The junction departs from the called germline gene at one end, perhaps through a read error. V and J are TRBV4-1 and TRBJ1-5; D gene unclear. Germline V gene lookup returns CDR1 MGHRA and CDR2 YSYEKL. The length of the CDR3 is 16 residues. The CDR3 DNA is TGCGCCAGCAGCCAAGATCTGTGGTCTAGCAATCAACCCCAGCATTTT. Translating it yields CASSQDLWSSNQPQHF.

In its sample, this clone was seen a few times. The rearrangement uses TRBV27 and TRBJ2-5; no reliable D call. The J call may be incorrect, as the DNA end agrees better with TRBJ2-7. The CDR3 is 11 residues long. Germline assignment: CDR1 MNHEY and CDR2 SMNVEV (reference sequence). This chain's CDR3 is CASDILHEQYF. CDR3 DNA: TGTGCCAGCGATATACTCCACGAGCAGTACTTC.

This chain links TRBV18 with TRBJ2-3, with D tentatively TRBD1 (5 bases). The CDR3 spans 19 residues. CDR1 KGHSH and CDR2 LQKENI come from the germline V gene. V lost 2 bases and J 1 base, leaving 22 bases between the germline ends. The CDR3 DNA reads as TGTGCCAGCTCACCAAGGCGCCTGCGGCAGGGCCGGGGCACAGATACGCAGTATTTT. Its protein is CASSPRRLRQGRGTDTQYF.